Shown below are 31 T cell receptor beta chains from a single sample sequenced in a study of identifying expanded T cells in peripheral blood. Some clones are missing from TCRdb's copy, which holds only in-frame ones; the method was immunoSEQ multiplex PCR. Counted here are 95,000 to 100,000 clones, roughly nine tenths occurring once; the ten biggest clones make up approximately 18%. Sequencing was performed on blood. The origin of the receptors is a person aged 18-70 years in good health.

V is TRBV7-9 and J is TRBJ2-3, with a possible D match to TRBD2 (7 bases). From germline, CDR1 is SEHNR and CDR2 FQNEAQ (reference sequence). The germline V and J ends were trimmed by 3 bases and 5 bases, with 12 bases remaining between them. This CDR3 spans 14 amino acids. The CDR3 DNA is TGTGCCAGCAGCTTTGGGGGGGCAGAAGATACGCAGTATTTT. It is translated as CASSFGGAEDTQYF.

The CDR3 reads CASSHLTMPGTGLGTDTQYF. Here the CDR3 DNA reads TGCGCCAGCAGCCACCTAACCATGCCCGGGACAGGGCTTGGCACAGATACGCAGTATTTT. The chain uses TRBV4-1 and TRBJ2-3, with TRBD1 matching 9 bases. V lost 3 bases and J lost 1; bases outside the gene matches: 17. This CDR3 has 20 amino acids. The germline V gene encodes CDR1 MGHRA and CDR2 YSYEKL.

This clone appeared once. V is TRBV6-1 and J is TRBJ2-7; D gene unclear. V shed 1 base and J shed 3 bases, with 13 bases lying between them. Germline CDR1 is MNHNS and CDR2 is SASEGT. The CDR3 runs to 15 residues. The CDR3 spells CASSEGPRVLYEQYF. The CDR3 coding sequence is TGTGCCAGCAGTGAAGGACCACGAGTGCTCTACGAGCAGTACTTC.

The CDR3 bases are TGTGCCTGGAGTGTACAAAGGAACACTGAAGCTTTCTTT. It translates to CAWSVQRNTEAFF. V and J are TRBV30 and TRBJ1-1, with D uncertain. The CDR3 covers 13 residues. Germline V gene data show CDR1 as GTSNPN and CDR2 as SVGIG (reference sequence). V lost 0 bases, J lost 1 base, and 6 bases lay in between.

The V gene is TRBV7-2, the J gene TRBJ2-5; 15 nucleotides agree with TRBD2. Germline trimming cut 5 bases from V and 4 bases from J; bases unmatched to any gene: 5. In germline, CDR1 is SGHTA, CDR2 FQGNSA. The CDR3 has 16 amino acids. CDR3 residues: CASSRTSGGAGETQYF. The CDR3 coding sequence is TGTGCCAGCAGCCGGACTAGCGGGGGGGCCGGAGAGACCCAGTACTTC.

The chain combines TRBV4-3 with TRBJ2-7; D not certain. Germline V gene lookup returns CDR1 LGHNA and CDR2 YSLEER. The CDR3 contains 16 residues. With 1 base removed from V and 4 bases from J, the gap between germline ends came to 17 bases. CDR3 sequence: CASSQVRDLLGYEQYF. The CDR3 nucleotides are TGCGCCAGCAGCCAAGTACGAGACCTCCTGGGTTACGAGCAGTACTTC.

A word on this clone: Other DNA sequences in the same sample also yield this CDR3. The chain recombines TRBV6-5 with TRBJ1-2; tentative D call: TRBD1 (6 bases). The CDR3 runs to 13 residues. Per germline, CDR1 MNHEY and CDR2 SVGAGI. The V end lost 5 bases, the J end lost 0 bases, and 7 bases lay between the germline ends. The CDR3 loop is CASSTGTNYGYTF. The CDR3 bases are TGTGCCAGCAGTACAGGGACTAACTATGGCTACACCTTC.

This chain connects TRBV18 to TRBJ1-2; tentatively, D is TRBD1 (6 bases). The CDR3 spans 20 residues. Trimming stripped 3 bases from V and 2 bases from J, with 28 bases between. Per the germline V gene, CDR1 is KGHSH and CDR2 is LQKENI. CDR3 protein: CASSPRRLTGHGTFNYGYTF. DNA for the CDR3: TGTGCCAGCTCACCCCGTCGCCTTACAGGGCACGGGACCTTCAACTATGGCTACACCTTC.

The chain joins TRBV14 to TRBJ1-5; 9 positions agree with TRBD1. The germline CDR1 and CDR2 sequences are SGHDN and FVKESK. The CDR3 is 18 amino acids. V lost 0 bases and J lost 5; bases outside the gene matches: 11. CDR3 nucleotides: TGTGCCAGCAGCCAAGAGGACTACAGGGGGCCAGGATATCAGCCCCAGCATTTT. Translated: CASSQEDYRGPGYQPQHF.

Only one count was recorded for this clone. This rearrangement joins TRBV4-3 to TRBJ2-1; TRBD2 agrees at 13 bases. V was clipped by 5 bases and J by 5 bases; unmatched bases: 6. The CDR3 covers 16 residues. Germline V gene lookup returns CDR1 LGHNA and CDR2 YSLEER. CDR3 sequence (DNA): TGCGCCAGCAGCAAAAGACTAGCGGGGGGCAACAATGAGCAGTTCTTC. Translation: CASSKRLAGGNNEQFF.

The rearrangement links TRBV6-5 to TRBJ2-7; 10 bases align to TRBD2. Germline V gives CDR1 MNHEY, CDR2 SVGAGI. The ends lost 3 bases at V and 1 base at J; junction bases unmatched: 3. The CDR3 is 15 amino acids. The CDR3 sequence: CASSYSGGPSYEQYF. CDR3 in DNA: TGTGCCAGCAGTTATAGCGGGGGGCCTTCCTACGAGCAGTACTTC.

The chain couples TRBV6-1 to TRBJ2-7, with a weak D call TRBD2 (5 bases). Germline CDR1 is MNHNS and CDR2 is SASEGT. CDR3 length: 14 amino acids. Deletions cut 7 bases from V and 2 bases from J, with 15 bases between. The CDR3 coding sequence is TGTGCCAGCATCGGACGGCCCGGGACCTACGAGCAGTACTTC. Translation: CASIGRPGTYEQYF.

The rearrangement joins TRBV7-2 to TRBJ1-2; D unclear. The ends were cut back, 6 bases at V and 7 bases at J, with 12 bases in the middle. The CDR3 has 12 residues. CDR1 and CDR2 from the germline V gene are SGHTA and FQGNSA. CDR3 amino acids: CASSYAGPGYTF. The CDR3 coding sequence is TGTGCCAGCAGTTACGCTGGTCCTGGCTACACCTTC.

The CDR3 here is CASSQDPGPLPYEQYF. CDR3 coding DNA: TGTGCCAGCAGCCAAGATCCCGGCCCGCTGCCCTACGAGCAGTACTTC. The chain uses TRBV14 and TRBJ2-7, with no clear D. This CDR3 is built from 16 residues. The V gene's germline CDR1 is SGHDN and CDR2 FVKESK. With 0 bases removed from V and 2 bases from J, the gap between germline ends came to 14 bases.

The table lists this clone with a few counts. The J gene is TRBJ1-2, the V gene TRBV18; D uncertain. This CDR3 has 14 residues. Germline lookup yields CDR1 KGHSH and CDR2 LQKENI. V gave up 4 bases and J gave up 1 base, with 10 bases separating them. The CDR3 is CASSLTKVNYGYTF. The DNA for the CDR3 is TGTGCCAGCTCACTCACCAAGGTTAACTATGGCTACACCTTC.

J is TRBJ1-2 and V is TRBV5-5; D may be TRBD1 (5 bases). Per the germline V gene, CDR1 is SGHKS and CDR2 is YYEKEE (reference sequence). The CDR3 has 14 residues. Trimming took 6 bases from V and 6 from J, leaving 18 bases between them. For the CDR3, the DNA is TGTGCCAGCATCCGGGACGCCCTTACCCATGGCTACACCTTC. This sequence encodes CASIRDALTHGYTF.

The chain employs TRBV7-8 and TRBJ2-7; the D gene could be TRBD1 or TRBD2 (5 bases each). The CDR3 is made up of 15 amino acids. The germline gives CDR1 SGHVS, CDR2 FQNEAQ. Trimming left V 3 bases short and J 2 bases short, with 14 bases between. The CDR3 bases are TGTGCCAGCAGCTTCCAGACCCGAGGGGCCTACGAGCAGTACTTC. Encoded protein: CASSFQTRGAYEQYF.

The V gene is TRBV4-3, the J gene TRBJ1-6; no clear D. V lost 1 base and J 8 bases, leaving 15 bases between the germline ends. Germline V lookup: CDR1 LGHNA, CDR2 YSLEER. CDR3 length: 16 residues. CDR3 bases: TGCGCCAGCAGCCAAGTAGGACCCCCCCGGGATTCACCCCTCCACTTT. As protein: CASSQVGPPRDSPLHF.

V usage is TRBV7-7 and J usage is TRBJ2-7; possibly TRBD1 for D (5 bases). V was shortened by 2 bases and J by 1 base, with 9 bases between the two germline ends. Germline values: CDR1 SSHAT, CDR2 FNYEAQ (reference sequence). CDR3 length equals 14 residues. The CDR3 here is CASSLYQGSYEQYF. The CDR3 DNA sequence: TGTGCCAGCAGCTTATATCAGGGATCCTACGAGCAGTACTTC.

The rearrangement joins TRBV19 to TRBJ2-2, with D uncertain. The CDR3 extends over 13 amino acids. V was pared by 3 bases and J by 6 bases, with 8 bases between. CDR1 is LNHDA and CDR2 is SQIVND in the germline V gene (reference sequence). The CDR3 DNA sequence: TGTGCCAGTAGTATTATTGTCCCCGGGGAGCTGTTTTTT. Amino acid sequence: CASSIIVPGELFF. The variable domain in full, completed from reference TRBV19 and TRBJ2-2, reads DGGITQSPKYLFRKEGQNVTLSCEQNLNHDAMYWYRQDPGQGLRLIYYSQIVNDFQKGDIAEGYSVSREKKESFPLTVTSAQKNPTAFYLCASSIIVPGELFFGEGSRLTVL.

This sequence joins TRBV6-6 and TRBJ2-7; no reliable D call. V lost 2 bases and J 2 bases, leaving 4 bases between the germline ends. This CDR3 has 12 residues. Germline lookup yields CDR1 MNHNY and CDR2 SVGAGI (reference sequence). The CDR3, as DNA: TGTGCCAGCAGTTACAGGGCCTACGAGCAGTACTTC. It codes for CASSYRAYEQYF.

The chain combines TRBV14 with TRBJ2-3; the match to TRBD2 covers 12 bases. V lost 3 bases to trimming and J lost 3 bases; unmatched junction nucleotides: 10. Germline V lookup: CDR1 SGHDN, CDR2 FVKESK. This CDR3 has 18 amino acids. DNA for the CDR3: TGTGCCAGCAGCCACTCCCCCGCGCTAGCGGGGGGGACAGATACGCAGTATTTT. Amino acids: CASSHSPALAGGTDTQYF. The whole variable domain, remainder taken from reference TRBV14 and TRBJ2-3, is EAGVTQFPSHSVIEKGQTVTLRCDPISGHDNLYWYRRVMGKEIKFLLHFVKESKQDESGMPNNRFLAERTGGTYSTLKVQPAELEDSGVYFCASSHSPALAGGTDTQYFGPGTRLTVL.

This rearrangement joins TRBV6-1 to TRBJ2-1; TRBD1 might be the D (6 bases). This CDR3 contains 15 residues. The germline V and J ends were trimmed by 3 bases and 1 base, with 10 bases remaining between them. CDR1 and CDR2 (germline): MNHNS, SASEGT. CDR3 amino acids: CASSEGARSYNEQFF. The DNA for the CDR3 is TGTGCCAGCAGTGAGGGGGCTCGATCCTACAATGAGCAGTTCTTC.

This sequence joins TRBV13 and TRBJ1-4; tentatively, D is TRBD1 (5 bases). The V gene's germline CDR1 is PRHDT and CDR2 FYEKMQ (reference sequence). The CDR3 sequence is 14 residues long. Trimming shortened V by 0 bases and J by 6 bases, and 8 bases separated the two germline ends. The CDR3 DNA follows: TGTGCCAGCAGCTTAGGCAGGGTGGATGAAAAACTGTTTTTT. Translated, it gives CASSLGRVDEKLFF.

This chain uses TRBV9 with TRBJ2-6, with D uncertain. This CDR3 is 15 amino acids long. In germline, CDR1 is SGDLS, CDR2 YYNGEE. Trimming cost V 1 base and J 1 base, with 6 bases left between them. The DNA of the CDR3 is TGTGCCAGCAGCGTACTAGGATCTGGGGCCAACGTCCTGACTTTC. Its translation: CASSVLGSGANVLTF.

The rearrangement uses TRBV15 and TRBJ2-2; 7 bases map to TRBD2. This CDR3 is 18 amino acids long. The V gene's germline CDR1 is LNHNV and CDR2 YYDKDF (reference sequence). V lost 1 base and J lost 1; bases outside the gene matches: 9. The CDR3 sequence is CATSRVGVLAENTGELFF. CDR3 DNA: TGTGCCACCAGCAGAGTAGGGGTCCTAGCGGAGAACACCGGGGAGCTGTTTTTT.

The CDR3 loop reads CAISGGRTEAFF. The CDR3 region has the DNA TGTGCCATCAGTGGGGGTCGGACTGAAGCTTTCTTT. The V gene is TRBV10-3, the J gene TRBJ1-1, with D unresolved. The CDR3 contains 12 residues. The germline V gene has CDR1 ENHRY and CDR2 SYGVKD. V was cut by 4 bases and J by 5 bases, with 8 bases left in between.

J is TRBJ2-5 and V is TRBV7-2; D uncertain. Germline lookup yields CDR1 SGHTA and CDR2 FQGNSA. Trimming left V 1 base short and J 4 bases short, with 7 bases between. This CDR3 contains 13 residues. CDR3 in DNA: TGTGCCAGCAGCTTAGGTTGGGTAGAGACCCAGTACTTC. It encodes CASSLGWVETQYF.

The V gene is TRBV5-6, the J gene TRBJ1-5; 8 nucleotides match TRBD1. CDR3 length: 15 residues. Germline CDR1 reads SGHDT; CDR2 reads YYEEEE. With V trimmed by 4 bases and J by 5 bases, 8 bases remained unmatched. DNA of the CDR3: TGTGCCAGCAGCCACGGACAGGGCCCCGATCAGCCCCAGCATTTT. Translation: CASSHGQGPDQPQHF.

This clone was seen just once. Written as DNA, the CDR3 is TGTGCCAGCAGGGGACAGGCTATCCAGTACTTC. Translated, it gives CASRGQAIQYF. The chain links TRBV7-9 to TRBJ2-7, with TRBD1 identical over 8 bases. This CDR3 has 11 amino acids. Germline values: CDR1 SEHNR, CDR2 FQNEAQ (reference sequence). The trim removed 6 bases at V and 10 bases at J, leaving 5 bases unmatched.

V usage is TRBV2 and J usage is TRBJ1-5; D is possibly TRBD1 (5 bases). Germline V gives CDR1 SNHLY, CDR2 FYNNEI. The CDR3 is made up of 14 amino acids. Trimming took off 7 bases at V and 1 base at J, with 11 bases between the two ends. This chain's CDR3 is CASTGRGSNQPQHF. The CDR3 bases are TGTGCCAGCACCGGCCGGGGGAGCAATCAGCCCCAGCATTTT.